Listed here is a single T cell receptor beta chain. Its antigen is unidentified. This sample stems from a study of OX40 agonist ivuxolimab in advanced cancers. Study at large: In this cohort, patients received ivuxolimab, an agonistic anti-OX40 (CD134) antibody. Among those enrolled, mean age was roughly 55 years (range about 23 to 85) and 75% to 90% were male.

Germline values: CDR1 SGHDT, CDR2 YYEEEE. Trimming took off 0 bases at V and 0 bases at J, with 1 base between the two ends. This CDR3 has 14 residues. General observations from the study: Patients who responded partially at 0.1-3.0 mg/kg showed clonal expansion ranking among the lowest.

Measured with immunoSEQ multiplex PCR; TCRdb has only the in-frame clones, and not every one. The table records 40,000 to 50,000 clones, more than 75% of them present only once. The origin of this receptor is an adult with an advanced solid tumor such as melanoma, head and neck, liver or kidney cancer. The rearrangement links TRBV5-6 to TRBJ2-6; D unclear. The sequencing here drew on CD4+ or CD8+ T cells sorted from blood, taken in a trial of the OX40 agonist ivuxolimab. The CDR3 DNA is TGTGCCAGCAGCTTGGCCTCTGGGGCCAACGTCCTGACTTTC. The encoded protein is CASSLASGANVLTF.